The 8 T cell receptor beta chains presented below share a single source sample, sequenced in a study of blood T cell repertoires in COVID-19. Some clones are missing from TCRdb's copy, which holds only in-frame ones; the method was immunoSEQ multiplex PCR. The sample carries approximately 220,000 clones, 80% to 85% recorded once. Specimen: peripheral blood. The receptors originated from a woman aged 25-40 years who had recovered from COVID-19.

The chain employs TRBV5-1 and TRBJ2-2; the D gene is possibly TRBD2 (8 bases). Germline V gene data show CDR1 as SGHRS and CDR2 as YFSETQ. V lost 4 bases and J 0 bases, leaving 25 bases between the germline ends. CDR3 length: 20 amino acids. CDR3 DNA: TGCGCCAGCAGCACCCCGACAGGGCCGGGGGGGATAGCGAACACCGGGGAGCTGTTTTTT. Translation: CASSTPTGPGGIANTGELFF.

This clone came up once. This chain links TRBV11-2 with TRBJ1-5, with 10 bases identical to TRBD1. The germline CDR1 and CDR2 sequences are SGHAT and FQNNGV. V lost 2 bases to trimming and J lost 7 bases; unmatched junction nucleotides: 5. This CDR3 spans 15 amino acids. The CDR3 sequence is CASSLTGQGEQPQHF. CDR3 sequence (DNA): TGTGCCAGCAGCTTAACCGGACAGGGGGAACAGCCCCAGCATTTT.

The CDR3 spells CAWDKKREGEQFF. The CDR3 DNA follows: TGTGCCTGGGATAAAAAGCGGGAGGGGGAGCAGTTCTTC. The chain is built from TRBV30 and TRBJ2-1, with TRBD2 matching over 10 bases. V trimming: 5 bases; J trimming: 10 bases; junction bases outside the gene matches: 8. This CDR3 contains 13 residues. Germline V gene sequence: CDR1 GTSNPN, CDR2 SVGIG (reference sequence).

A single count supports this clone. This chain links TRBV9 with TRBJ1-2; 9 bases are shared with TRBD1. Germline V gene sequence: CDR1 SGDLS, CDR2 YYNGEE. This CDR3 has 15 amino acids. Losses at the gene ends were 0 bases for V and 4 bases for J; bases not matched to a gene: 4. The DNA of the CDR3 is TGTGCCAGCAGCGTAGCCCGGGACAGGGTCTATGGCTACACCTTC. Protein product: CASSVARDRVYGYTF.

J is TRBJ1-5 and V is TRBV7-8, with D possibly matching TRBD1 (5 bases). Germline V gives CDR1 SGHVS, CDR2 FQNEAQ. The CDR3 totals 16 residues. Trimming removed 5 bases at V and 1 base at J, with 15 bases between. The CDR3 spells CASSRGGIESNQPQHF. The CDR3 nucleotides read TGTGCCAGCAGCCGGGGGGGGATAGAGAGCAATCAGCCCCAGCATTTT.

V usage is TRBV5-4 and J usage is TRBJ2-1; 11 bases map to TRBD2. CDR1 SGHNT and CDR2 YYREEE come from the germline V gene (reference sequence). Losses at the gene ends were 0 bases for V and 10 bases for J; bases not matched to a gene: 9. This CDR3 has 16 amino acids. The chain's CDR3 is CASSLGGLAVNGEQFF. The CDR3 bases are TGTGCCAGCAGCTTGGGGGGACTAGCGGTAAACGGGGAGCAGTTCTTC.

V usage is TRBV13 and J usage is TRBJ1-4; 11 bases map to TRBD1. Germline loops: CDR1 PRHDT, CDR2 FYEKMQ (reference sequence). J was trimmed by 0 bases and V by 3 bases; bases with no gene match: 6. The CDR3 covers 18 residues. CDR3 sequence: CASSFTDRGLATNEKLFF. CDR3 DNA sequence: TGTGCCAGCAGCTTCACGGACAGGGGGCTTGCAACTAATGAAAAACTGTTTTTT.

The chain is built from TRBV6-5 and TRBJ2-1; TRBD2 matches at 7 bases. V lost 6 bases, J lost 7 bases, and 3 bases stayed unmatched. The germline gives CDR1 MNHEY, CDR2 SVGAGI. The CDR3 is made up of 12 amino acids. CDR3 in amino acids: CASRVSGNEQFF. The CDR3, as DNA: TGTGCCAGCAGGGTTAGCGGGAATGAGCAGTTCTTC.